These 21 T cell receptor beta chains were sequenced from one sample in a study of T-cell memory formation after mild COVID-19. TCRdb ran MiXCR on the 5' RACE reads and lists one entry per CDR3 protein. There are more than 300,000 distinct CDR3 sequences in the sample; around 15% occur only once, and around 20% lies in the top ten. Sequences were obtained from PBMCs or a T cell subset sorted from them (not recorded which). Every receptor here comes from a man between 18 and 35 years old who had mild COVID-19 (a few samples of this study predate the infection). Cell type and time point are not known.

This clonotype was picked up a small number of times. CDR3 nucleotide sequence: TGTGCCAGCCGGGACAGCAATTCACCCCTCCACTTT. Residues: CASRDSNSPLHF. The V and J genes are TRBV6-2 or TRBV6-3 and TRBJ1-6, with 7 nucleotides matching TRBD1. In germline, CDR1 is MNHEY, CDR2 SVGEGT. This CDR3 has 12 amino acids. V lost 8 bases, J lost 7 bases, and 2 bases stayed unmatched.

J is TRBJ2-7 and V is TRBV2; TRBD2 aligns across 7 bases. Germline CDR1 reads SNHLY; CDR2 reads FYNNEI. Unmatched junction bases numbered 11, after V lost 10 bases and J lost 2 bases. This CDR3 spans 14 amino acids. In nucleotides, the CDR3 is TGTGCCACCTCCAAGGGAGGGACTGCCTACGAGCAGTACGTC. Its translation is CATSKGGTAYEQYV.

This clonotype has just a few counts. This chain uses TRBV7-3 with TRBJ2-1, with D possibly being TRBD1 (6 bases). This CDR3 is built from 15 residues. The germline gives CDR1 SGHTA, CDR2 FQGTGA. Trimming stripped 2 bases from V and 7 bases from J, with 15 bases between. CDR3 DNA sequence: TGTGCCAGCAGCTTAGGGGGCGGCCCCATGAATGAGCAGTTCTTC. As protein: CASSLGGGPMNEQFF.

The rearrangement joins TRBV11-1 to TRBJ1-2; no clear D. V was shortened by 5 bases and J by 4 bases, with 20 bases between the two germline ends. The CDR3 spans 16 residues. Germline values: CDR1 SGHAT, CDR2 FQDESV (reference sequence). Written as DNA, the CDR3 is TGTGCCAGCAGCCAAGGGCTTACCCAACCGGGCTATGGCTACACCTTC. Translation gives CASSQGLTQPGYGYTF. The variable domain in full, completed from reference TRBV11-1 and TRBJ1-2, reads EAEVAQSPRYKITEKSQAVAFWCDPISGHATLYWYRQILGQGPELLVQFQDESVVDDSQLPKDRFSAERLKGVDSTLKIQPAELGDSAMYLCASSQGLTQPGYGYTFGSGTRLTVV.

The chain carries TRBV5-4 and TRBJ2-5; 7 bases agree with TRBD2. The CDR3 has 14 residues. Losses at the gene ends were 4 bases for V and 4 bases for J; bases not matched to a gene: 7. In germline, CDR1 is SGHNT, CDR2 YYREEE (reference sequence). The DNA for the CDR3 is TGTGCCAGCAGCCCCGCGGGGGTGGGAGAGACCCAGTACTTC. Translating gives CASSPAGVGETQYF.

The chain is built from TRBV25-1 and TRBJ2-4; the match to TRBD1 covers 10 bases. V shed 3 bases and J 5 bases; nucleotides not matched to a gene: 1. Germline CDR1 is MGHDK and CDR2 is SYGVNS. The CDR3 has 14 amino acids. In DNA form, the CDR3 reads TGTGCCAGCAGTGATGGACAGGGGGAAAACATTCAGTACTTC. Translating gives CASSDGQGENIQYF.

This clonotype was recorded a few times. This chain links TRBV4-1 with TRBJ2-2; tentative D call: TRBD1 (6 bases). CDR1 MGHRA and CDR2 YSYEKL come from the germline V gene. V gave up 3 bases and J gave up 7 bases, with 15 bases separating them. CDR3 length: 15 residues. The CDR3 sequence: CASSHRPGENGELFF. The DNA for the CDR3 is TGCGCCAGCAGCCACCGCCCAGGGGAAAACGGGGAGCTGTTTTTT.

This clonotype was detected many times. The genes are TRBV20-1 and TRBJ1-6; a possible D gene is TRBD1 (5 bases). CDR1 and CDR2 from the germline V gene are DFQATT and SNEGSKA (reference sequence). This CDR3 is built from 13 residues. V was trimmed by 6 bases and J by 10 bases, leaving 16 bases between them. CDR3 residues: CSAVGPGPSPLHF. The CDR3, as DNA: TGCAGTGCCGTGGGGCCGGGGCCCTCACCCCTCCACTTT.

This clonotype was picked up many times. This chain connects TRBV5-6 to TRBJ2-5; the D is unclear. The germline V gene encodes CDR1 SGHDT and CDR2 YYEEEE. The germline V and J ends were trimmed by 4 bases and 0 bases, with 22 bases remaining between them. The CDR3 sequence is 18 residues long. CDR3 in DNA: TGTGCCAGCAGCACCTACGGACCCCGGATTTTGTACCAAGAGACCCAGTACTTC. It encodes CASSTYGPRILYQETQYF.

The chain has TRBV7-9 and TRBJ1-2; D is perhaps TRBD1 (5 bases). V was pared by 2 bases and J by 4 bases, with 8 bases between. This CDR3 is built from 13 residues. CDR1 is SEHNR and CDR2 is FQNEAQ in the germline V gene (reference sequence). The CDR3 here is CASSLQGPYGYTF. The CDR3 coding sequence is TGTGCCAGCAGCTTACAGGGTCCCTATGGCTACACCTTC.

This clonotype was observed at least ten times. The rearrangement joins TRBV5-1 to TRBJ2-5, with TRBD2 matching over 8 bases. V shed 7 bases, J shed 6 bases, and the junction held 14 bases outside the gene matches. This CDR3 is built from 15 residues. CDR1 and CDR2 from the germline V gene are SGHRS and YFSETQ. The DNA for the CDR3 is TGCGCCAGCGCCACGACCGGGGGGGCTTTTCAGACCCAGTACTTC. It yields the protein CASATTGGAFQTQYF.

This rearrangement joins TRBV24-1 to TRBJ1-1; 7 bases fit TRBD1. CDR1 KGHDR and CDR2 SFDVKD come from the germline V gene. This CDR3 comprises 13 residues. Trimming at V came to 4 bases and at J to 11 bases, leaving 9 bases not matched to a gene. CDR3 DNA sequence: TGTGCCACCAGTGACCATGACAGGGATTACGCTTTCTTT. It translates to CATSDHDRDYAFF.

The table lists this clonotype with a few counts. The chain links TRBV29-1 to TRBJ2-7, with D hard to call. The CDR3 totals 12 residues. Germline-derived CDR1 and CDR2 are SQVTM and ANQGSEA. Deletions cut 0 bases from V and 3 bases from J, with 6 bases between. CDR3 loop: CSVEDSNYEQYV. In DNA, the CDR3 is TGCAGCGTTGAAGACAGTAACTACGAGCAGTACGTC.

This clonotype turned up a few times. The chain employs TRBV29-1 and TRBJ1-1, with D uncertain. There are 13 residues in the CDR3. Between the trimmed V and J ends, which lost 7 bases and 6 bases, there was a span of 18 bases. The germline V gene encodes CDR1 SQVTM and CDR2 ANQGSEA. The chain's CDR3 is CSAYSPLVAEAFF. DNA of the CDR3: TGCAGCGCCTACTCCCCCCTGGTCGCTGAAGCTTTCTTT.

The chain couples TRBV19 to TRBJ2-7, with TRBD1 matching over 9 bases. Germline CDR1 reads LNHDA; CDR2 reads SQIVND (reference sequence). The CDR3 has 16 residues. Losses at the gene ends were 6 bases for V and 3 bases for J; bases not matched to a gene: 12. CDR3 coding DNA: TGTGCCAGTAGGCCACAGGGGGCGCGGGAAATCTACGAGCAGTACTTC. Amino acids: CASRPQGAREIYEQYF.

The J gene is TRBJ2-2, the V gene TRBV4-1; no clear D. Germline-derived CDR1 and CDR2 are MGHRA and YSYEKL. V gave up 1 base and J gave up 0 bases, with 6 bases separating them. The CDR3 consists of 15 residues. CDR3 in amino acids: CASSQGGPNTGELFF. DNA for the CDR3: TGCGCCAGCAGCCAAGGAGGCCCGAACACCGGGGAGCTGTTTTTT.

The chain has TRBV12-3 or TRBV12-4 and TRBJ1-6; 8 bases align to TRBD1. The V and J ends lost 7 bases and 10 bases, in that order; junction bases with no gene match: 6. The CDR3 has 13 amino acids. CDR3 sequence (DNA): TGTGCCAGCACCCCAGGGGGCGAATCACCCCTCCACTTT. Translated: CASTPGGESPLHF.

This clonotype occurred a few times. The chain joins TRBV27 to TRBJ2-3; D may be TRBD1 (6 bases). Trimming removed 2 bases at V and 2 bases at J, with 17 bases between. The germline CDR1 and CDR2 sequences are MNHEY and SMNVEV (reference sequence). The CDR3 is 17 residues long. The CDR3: CASSLGVHRDYTDTQYF. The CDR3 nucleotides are TGTGCCAGCAGTTTAGGGGTCCACAGGGATTACACAGATACGCAGTATTTT.

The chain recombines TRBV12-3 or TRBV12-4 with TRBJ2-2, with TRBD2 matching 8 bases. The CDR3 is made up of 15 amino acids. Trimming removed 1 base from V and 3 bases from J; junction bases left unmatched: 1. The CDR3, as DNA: TGTGCCAGCAGTTTAGGAGCGGGAGACACCGGGGAGCTGTTTTTT. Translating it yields CASSLGAGDTGELFF.

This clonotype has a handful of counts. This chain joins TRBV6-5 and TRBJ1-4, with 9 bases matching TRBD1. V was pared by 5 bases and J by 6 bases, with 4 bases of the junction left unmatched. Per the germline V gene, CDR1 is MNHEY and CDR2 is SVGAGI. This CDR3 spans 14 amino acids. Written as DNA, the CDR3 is TGTGCCAGCAGTCCGACAGGGGGGTATGAAAAACTGTTTTTT. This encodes CASSPTGGYEKLFF.

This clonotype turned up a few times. The CDR3 DNA is TGTGCCAGCAGGATCACCGGGGAGCTGTTTTTT. Residues: CASRITGELFF. J is TRBJ2-2 and V is TRBV2; D gene ambiguous. V gave up 6 bases and J gave up 4 bases, with 3 bases separating them. This CDR3 has 11 residues. CDR1 is SNHLY, CDR2 FYNNEI, per germline.